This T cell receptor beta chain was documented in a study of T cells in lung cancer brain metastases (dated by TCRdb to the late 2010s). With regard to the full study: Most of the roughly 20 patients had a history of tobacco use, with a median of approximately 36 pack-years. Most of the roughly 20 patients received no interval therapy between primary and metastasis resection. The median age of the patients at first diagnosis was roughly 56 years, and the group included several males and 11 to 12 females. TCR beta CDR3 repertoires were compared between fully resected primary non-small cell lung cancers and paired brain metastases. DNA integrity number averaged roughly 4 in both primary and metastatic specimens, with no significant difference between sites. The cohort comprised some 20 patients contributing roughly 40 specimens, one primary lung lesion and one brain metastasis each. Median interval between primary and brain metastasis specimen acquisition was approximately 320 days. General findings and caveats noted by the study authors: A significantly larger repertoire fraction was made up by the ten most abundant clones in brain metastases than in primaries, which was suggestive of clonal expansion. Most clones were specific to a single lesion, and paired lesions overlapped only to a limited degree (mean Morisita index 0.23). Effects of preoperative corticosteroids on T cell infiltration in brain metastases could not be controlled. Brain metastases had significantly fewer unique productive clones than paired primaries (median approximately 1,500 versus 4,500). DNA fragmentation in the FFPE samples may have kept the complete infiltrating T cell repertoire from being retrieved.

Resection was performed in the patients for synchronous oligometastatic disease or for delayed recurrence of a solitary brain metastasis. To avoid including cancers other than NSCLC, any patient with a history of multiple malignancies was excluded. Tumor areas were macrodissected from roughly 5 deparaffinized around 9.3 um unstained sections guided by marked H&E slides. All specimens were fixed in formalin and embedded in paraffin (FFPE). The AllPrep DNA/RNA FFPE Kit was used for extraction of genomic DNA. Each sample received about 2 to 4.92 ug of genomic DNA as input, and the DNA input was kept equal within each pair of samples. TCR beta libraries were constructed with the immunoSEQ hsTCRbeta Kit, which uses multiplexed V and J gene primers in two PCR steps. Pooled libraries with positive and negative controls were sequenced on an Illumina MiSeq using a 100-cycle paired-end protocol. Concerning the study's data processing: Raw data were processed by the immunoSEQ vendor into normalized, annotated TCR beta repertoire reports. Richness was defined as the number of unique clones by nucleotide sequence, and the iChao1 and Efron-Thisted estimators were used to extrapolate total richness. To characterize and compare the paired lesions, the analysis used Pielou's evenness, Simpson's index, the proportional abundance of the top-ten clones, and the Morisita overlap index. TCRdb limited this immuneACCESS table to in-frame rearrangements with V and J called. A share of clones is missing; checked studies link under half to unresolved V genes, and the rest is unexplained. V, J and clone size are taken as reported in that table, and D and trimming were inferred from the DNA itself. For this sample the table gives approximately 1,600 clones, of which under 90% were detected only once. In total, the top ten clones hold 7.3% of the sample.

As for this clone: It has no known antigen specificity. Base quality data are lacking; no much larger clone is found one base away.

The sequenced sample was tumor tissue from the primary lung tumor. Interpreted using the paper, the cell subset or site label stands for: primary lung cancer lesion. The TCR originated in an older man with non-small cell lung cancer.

The CDR3 region reads CSAGQGIGNTIYF. In nucleotides, the sequence is TGCAGCGCGGGACAGGGGATTGGAAACACCATATATTTT. This sequence uses TRBV29-1 and TRBJ1-3, with 10 bases matching TRBD1. Here V drops 7 bases and J drops 3 bases, and the junction holds 3 bases not matched to any gene. CDR1 and CDR2 were assigned from the germline V gene as SQVTM and ANQGSEA. Its CDR3 holds 13 amino acids, cysteine through phenylalanine. Only CDR3 DNA is held: 39 bases, read in frame from base 1.